This section outlines one T cell receptor beta chain sequence together with its context. Its antigen is undetermined. This sample is part of a study of shared clonotypes between healthy human individuals. Overall study: Every donor yielded three CD4 naive, three CD4 memory, two CD8 naive and one CD8 memory plate.

CD45RO-negative cells were positively selected for CCR7, leaving out terminally differentiated effector memory CD45RA+ cells. The CDR3 runs to 15 residues. In germline, CDR1 is SQVTM, CDR2 ANQGSEA. Trimming stripped 0 bases from V and 3 bases from J, with 11 bases between. Overall study findings and caveats: Represented genetic and exposure-history diversity was restricted by having few donors. When naive CD4 clonotypes were compared across a few donors, around 5% were shared.

Genomic DNA of every subset was divided equally among multiple immunoSEQ plates. Sequencing was performed with immunoSEQ multiplex PCR; in TCRdb, only in-frame clones are kept and a portion is missing. The table records about 680,000 clones, roughly nine tenths of them present only once. V usage is TRBV29-1 and J usage is TRBJ2-2, with D perhaps TRBD2 (6 bases). This clonotype originated in a man aged 25-40 years in good health. The sequencing input was naive CD8+ T cells sorted from blood. The CDR3 protein is CSVEDGTDYTGELFF. CDR3 bases: TGCAGCGTTGAAGATGGGACTGACTACACCGGGGAGCTGTTTTTT.